This T cell receptor beta chain is from a study of T-cell memory formation after mild COVID-19. Study observations and caveats: Clones which contracted sat mainly in CM and EM if CD4+, and in EMRA if CD8+. Clones that contracted from day 15 to 85 had balanced CD4/CD8; later expanders were CD4+ biased.

On this clonotype itself: Its antigen is as yet unknown.

The CDR3 is made up of 16 amino acids. Trimming pared 8 bases from V and 0 bases from J, leaving 17 bases between. Germline V lookup: CDR1 KGHSH, CDR2 LQKENI. It was 5'RACE with constant-segment primers that produced the TCR alpha and TCR beta cDNA libraries, which carried sample barcodes and UMIs. TCRdb processed the 5' RACE reads anew with MiXCR; each CDR3 protein has one entry. Among around 310,000 distinct CDR3 sequences listed, approximately 22% were seen once. Material: PBMCs or a T cell subset sorted from them (not recorded which). The clonotype comes from a man aged 18 to 30 who had mild COVID-19 (a few samples of this study predate the infection). Cell type and time point are not known. The V gene is TRBV18, the J gene TRBJ1-3; D may be TRBD1 (6 bases). The CDR3 is CASLGGTLFSGNTIYF. The DNA of the CDR3 is TGTGCCAGCCTGGGCGGGACACTTTTCTCTGGAAACACCATATATTTT.